This TCR beta chain is drawn from a study of T cells in Graves' hyperthyroidism and ophthalmopathy. Study-wide points: A model of 13 V-J features distinguished ophthalmopathy from stable hyperthyroidism.

The germline CDR1 and CDR2 sequences are SGHTA and FQGNSA. This CDR3 is built from 12 residues. V was clipped by 4 bases and J by 5 bases, with 8 bases between them. Researchers took RNA transcripts and amplified the TCR beta CDR3 regions from them. HTBI primers were used for first-round RT-PCR of the TCR CDR3. TCRdb ran MiXCR on the multiplex PCR reads and lists one entry per CDR3 protein. The sample lists about 840,000 distinct CDR3 sequences, roughly 40% seen once, with over 8% in the top ten. This clonotype occurred many times. The antigen is undetermined. This TCR was recovered from a man younger than 35 with Graves' hyperthyroidism. This rearrangement joins TRBV7-2 to TRBJ2-5; D uncertain. Sequences were obtained from blood. In DNA form, the CDR3 reads TGTGCCAGCAGCTACTTTCGGGAGACCCAGTACTTC. This encodes CASSYFRETQYF.